Listed below are T cell receptor beta chains from one sample, sequenced in a study of circulating CD8 cells and anti-PD-1 response in melanoma. TCRdb ran MiXCR on the reads and lists one entry per CDR3 protein. In the table there are fewer than 800 distinct CDR3 sequences, roughly 13% of which are singletons. The sample in question was CD8+ T cells from PBMCs, obtained at baseline or after one month of anti-PD-1 therapy (not recorded which). These receptors came from a human donor with melanoma. Each CDR3 is given with its conserved first and last residue. Fields, in order: V gene, D gene, CDR3 length, J gene, clone size, CDR3 protein, CDR3 DNA. A D gene is named only where the DNA matches it firmly. Sizes are listed as once, few, many, or a class for an expanded clone.

v_call: TRBV4-3; d_call: -; cdr3_length: 15; j_call: TRBJ2-2; clone_size: medium-sized; cdr3_aa: CASSPRDGHLAELFF; cdr3_nt: TGCGCCAGCAGCCCCCGGGACGGGCACTTGGCGGAGCTGTTTTTT
v_call: TRBV12-3/TRBV12-4; d_call: -; cdr3_length: 12; j_call: TRBJ2-4; clone_size: medium-sized; cdr3_aa: CASSLGVHIQYF; cdr3_nt: TGTGCCAGCAGTTTAGGGGTTCACATTCAGTACTTC
v_call: TRBV27; d_call: TRBD2; cdr3_length: 17; j_call: TRBJ2-3; clone_size: medium-sized; cdr3_aa: CASSLSSLAGVEDTQYF; cdr3_nt: TGTGCCAGCAGTTTATCGTCCCTAGCGGGGGTTGAGGATACGCAGTATTTT
v_call: TRBV11-2; d_call: TRBD1; cdr3_length: 14; j_call: TRBJ1-6; clone_size: once; cdr3_aa: CASRTGVNNSPLHF; cdr3_nt: TGTGCCAGCAGGACAGGGGTTAATAATTCACCCCTCCACTTT
v_call: TRBV27; d_call: -; cdr3_length: 13; j_call: TRBJ2-2; clone_size: medium-sized; cdr3_aa: CASSFLNTGELFF; cdr3_nt: TGTGCCAGCAGTTTCTTGAACACCGGGGAGCTGTTTTTT
v_call: TRBV7-3; d_call: TRBD2; cdr3_length: 18; j_call: TRBJ2-3; clone_size: medium-sized; cdr3_aa: CASSHPISGGAESDTQYF; cdr3_nt: TGTGCCAGCAGCCATCCCATCAGCGGGGGGGCCGAATCAGATACGCAGTATTTT
v_call: TRBV4-3; d_call: TRBD1; cdr3_length: 14; j_call: TRBJ1-2; clone_size: few; cdr3_aa: CASSPATGNYDYTF; cdr3_nt: TGCGCCAGCAGCCCCGCGACAGGGAACTATGACTACACCTTC
v_call: TRBV5-6; d_call: TRBD1; cdr3_length: 17; j_call: TRBJ1-1; clone_size: medium-sized; cdr3_aa: CASSSPDRGFRRTEAFF; cdr3_nt: TGTGCCAGCAGCTCCCCGGACAGGGGCTTTCGAAGGACTGAAGCTTTCTTT
v_call: TRBV27; d_call: -; cdr3_length: 11; j_call: TRBJ2-7; clone_size: medium-sized; cdr3_aa: CASSSGYEQYF; cdr3_nt: TGTGCCAGCAGTTCCGGCTACGAGCAGTACTTC
v_call: TRBV12-3/TRBV12-4; d_call: TRBD1; cdr3_length: 14; j_call: TRBJ2-2; clone_size: medium-sized; cdr3_aa: CASGQTTNTGELFF; cdr3_nt: TGTGCCTCGGGACAGACTACGAACACCGGGGAGCTGTTTTTT
v_call: TRBV19; d_call: TRBD2; cdr3_length: 17; j_call: TRBJ2-5; clone_size: large; cdr3_aa: CASSSGTSQRLGETQYF; cdr3_nt: TGTGCCAGTAGTAGCGGGACTAGTCAGAGGTTAGGAGAGACCCAGTACTTC
v_call: TRBV4-1; d_call: -; cdr3_length: 14; j_call: TRBJ2-7; clone_size: medium-sized; cdr3_aa: CASSQDRGTYEQYF; cdr3_nt: TGCGCCAGCAGCCAAGATCGAGGGACCTACGAGCAGTACTTC